Each of the 32 T cell receptor beta chains below was sequenced from the same sample in a study of patients and donors after allogeneic stem cell transplantation. TCRdb fed the RT-PCR reads into MiXCR, producing one record per CDR3 protein. The data show approximately 430,000 distinct CDR3 sequences, roughly 16% seen once. Material for sequencing was blood, either unsorted or a sorted T cell fraction (not recorded which). The receptors here all came from a human donor who was either an allogeneic HSCT recipient or a stem cell or donor lymphocyte infusion donor (not recorded which). It is not recorded whose cells these are; they may come from a transplant donor.

The rearrangement links TRBV4-1 to TRBJ2-1; D remains ambiguous. The CDR3 contains 14 residues. V was shortened by 7 bases and J by 9 bases, with 19 bases between the two germline ends. Germline V gene data show CDR1 as MGHRA and CDR2 as YSYEKL. This CDR3 reads CASTPWLVTGEQFF. The CDR3 DNA reads TGCGCCAGCACCCCCTGGCTAGTAACGGGTGAGCAGTTCTTC.

This clonotype was seen only a few times. The chain carries TRBV3-1 and TRBJ2-1; D remains unclear. The germline V and J ends were trimmed by 7 bases and 5 bases, with 6 bases remaining between them. The length of the CDR3 is 11 residues. The germline V gene has CDR1 LGHDT and CDR2 YNNKEL (reference sequence). Written as DNA, the CDR3 is TGTGCCAGCATCCAGGACAATGAGCAGTTCTTC. Protein: CASIQDNEQFF.

V is TRBV4-1 and J is TRBJ2-7; D may be TRBD2 (6 bases). Germline lookup yields CDR1 MGHRA and CDR2 YSYEKL. V lost 1 base to trimming and J lost 4 bases, with 14 bases between them. CDR3 length: 15 amino acids. The CDR3, as DNA: TGCGCCAGCAGCCAAGTAGTGGCAGGGAGGTACGAGCAGTACTTC. This encodes CASSQVVAGRYEQYF.

This clonotype was found many times. The rearrangement links TRBV11-2 to TRBJ2-5; D is unclear. Germline CDR1 reads SGHAT; CDR2 reads FQNNGV. The CDR3 consists of 13 residues. Trimming shortened V by 4 bases and J by 5 bases, and 11 bases separated the two germline ends. The CDR3 region is CASSSTGRETQYF. The CDR3 nucleotides read TGTGCCAGCAGCTCCACGGGCCGGGAGACCCAGTACTTC. The whole variable domain, remainder taken from reference TRBV11-2 and TRBJ2-5, is EAGVAQSPRYKIIEKRQSVAFWCNPISGHATLYWYQQILGQGPKLLIQFQNNGVVDDSQLPKDRFSAERLKGVDSTLKIQPAKLEDSAVYLCASSSTGRETQYFGPGTRLLVL.

This clonotype was seen only a few times. The chain is built from TRBV5-1 and TRBJ2-7; tentative D call: TRBD1 (5 bases). The CDR3 has 16 amino acids. Per germline, CDR1 SGHRS and CDR2 YFSETQ. The ends were cut back, 0 bases at V and 0 bases at J, with 13 bases in the middle. In DNA, the CDR3 is TGCGCCAGCAGCTTGGGGGGCAGAGAGAGCTCCTACGAGCAGTACTTC. Its translation: CASSLGGRESSYEQYF. Full variable domain (outside the CDR3, taken from reference TRBV5-1 and TRBJ2-7): KAGVTQTPRYLIKTRGQQVTLSCSPISGHRSVSWYQQTPGQGLQFLFEYFSETQRNKGNFPGRFSGRQFSNSRSEMNVSTLELGDSALYLCASSLGGRESSYEQYFGPGTRLTVT.

J is TRBJ2-2 and V is TRBV6-1; 7 bases are shared with TRBD1. The CDR3 is 13 amino acids. Per the germline V gene, CDR1 is MNHNS and CDR2 is SASEGT. With V trimmed by 6 bases and J by 10 bases, 8 bases remained unmatched. The chain's CDR3 is CASRMTGTSELFF. CDR3 DNA sequence: TGTGCCAGCAGGATGACAGGGACGTCGGAGCTGTTTTTT.

Many counts were recorded for this clonotype. The gene calls are TRBV12-3 or TRBV12-4 and TRBJ2-3; possible D gene TRBD2, 6 bases. The ends were cut back, 6 bases at V and 7 bases at J, with 20 bases in the middle. The CDR3 spans 15 residues. The chain's CDR3 is CASRSGLDLANTQYF. CDR3 sequence (DNA): TGTGCCAGCAGAAGTGGATTAGACCTAGCGAATACGCAGTATTTT.

This clonotype occurred many times. This chain connects TRBV7-2 to TRBJ2-2; D is undetermined. Germline-derived CDR1 and CDR2 are SGHTA and FQGNSA. This CDR3 comprises 13 residues. Deletions cut 0 bases from V and 3 bases from J, with 2 bases between. CDR3 protein: CASSLAYTGELFF. The CDR3, as DNA: TGTGCCAGCAGCTTAGCGTACACCGGGGAGCTGTTTTTT.

This clonotype was found many times. The chain links TRBV11-1 to TRBJ2-1; tentative D call: TRBD1 (6 bases). This CDR3 contains 12 residues. The V and J ends lost 4 bases and 11 bases respectively, with 12 bases between them. The V gene's germline CDR1 is SGHAT and CDR2 FQDESV (reference sequence). The CDR3 spells CASSSSGTKQFF. CDR3 nucleotide sequence: TGTGCCAGCAGCTCATCCGGGACAAAGCAGTTCTTC.

The chain has TRBV19 and TRBJ2-1; either TRBD1 or TRBD2 may fit D (5 bases each). Germline lookup yields CDR1 LNHDA and CDR2 SQIVND (reference sequence). The CDR3 contains 14 residues. Trimming cost V 2 bases and J 8 bases, with 13 bases left between them. The CDR3 coding sequence is TGTGCCAGTAGTATACGGGAACAGGCCGATGAGCAGTTCTTC. Protein sequence: CASSIREQADEQFF.

This clonotype was counted between two and nine times. V usage is TRBV5-1 and J usage is TRBJ2-5, with D maybe TRBD2 (6 bases). V lost 0 bases and J lost 3, with 12 bases in between. The CDR3 extends over 15 amino acids. Germline CDR1 SGHRS, CDR2 YFSETQ. CDR3 region: CASSLDGTGEETQYF. The CDR3 DNA reads TGCGCCAGCAGCTTGGATGGGACGGGGGAAGAGACCCAGTACTTC.

The V call is TRBV29-1, the J call TRBJ2-5; D gene uncertain. Trimming shortened V by 1 base and J by 1 base, and 7 bases separated the two germline ends. The CDR3 extends over 13 amino acids. Germline V CDR1 and CDR2: SQVTM, ANQGSEA. The CDR3 reads CSVEGQVQETQYF. The CDR3 bases are TGCAGCGTTGAAGGGCAGGTCCAAGAGACCCAGTACTTC.

There are a few counts of this clonotype. The J gene is TRBJ1-1, the V gene TRBV28; D might be TRBD1 (5 bases). CDR1 is MDHEN and CDR2 is SYDVKM in the germline V gene. The CDR3 sequence is 18 residues long. Trimming removed 5 bases at V and 0 bases at J, with 22 bases between. CDR3 nucleotide sequence: TGTGCCAGCAGTCTAAGGTTCCGATGGACACCTCTGAACACTGAAGCTTTCTTT. Encoded protein: CASSLRFRWTPLNTEAFF.

Ten or more counts support this clonotype. The rearrangement joins TRBV29-1 to TRBJ1-4; perhaps TRBD1 as D (6 bases). The ends were cut back, 6 bases at V and 7 bases at J, with 18 bases in the middle. Germline CDR1 reads SQVTM; CDR2 reads ANQGSEA. This CDR3 has 14 residues. DNA for the CDR3: TGCAGCGTGGAGGTGGGGGGCGTAAGTGAAAAACTGTTTTTT. It encodes CSVEVGGVSEKLFF.

The CDR3, as DNA: TGTGCCAGCAGTTACAGGGAAAGGCATGGCTACACCTTC. Translation: CASSYRERHGYTF. This chain links TRBV12-3 or TRBV12-4 with TRBJ1-2; TRBD1 might be the D (6 bases). The germline V and J ends were trimmed by 4 bases and 6 bases, with 12 bases remaining between them. This CDR3 has 13 amino acids.

This chain links TRBV10-3 with TRBJ2-7; 9 bases align to TRBD1. Trimming cost V 2 bases and J 2 bases; bases outside gene matches: 4. The CDR3 has 15 amino acids. Per germline, CDR1 ENHRY and CDR2 SYGVKD. CDR3 nucleotide sequence: TGTGCCATCAGTGAGACAGGGGGCGCGACCTACGAGCAGTACTTC. It translates to CAISETGGATYEQYF.

There are a few counts of this clonotype. V and J are TRBV7-3 and TRBJ1-2; 12 bases are a match to TRBD1. CDR3 length: 15 residues. With 4 bases clipped from V and 8 bases from J, the junction kept 8 bases outside the gene matches. The germline CDR1 and CDR2 sequences are SGHTA and FQGTGA. This chain's CDR3 is CASSSDPGTGGGYTF. CDR3 DNA: TGTGCCAGCAGCTCAGACCCCGGGACAGGGGGCGGCTACACCTTC.

The chain recombines TRBV7-2 with TRBJ2-7; 11 positions match TRBD2. This CDR3 has 16 residues. Trimming cost V 4 bases and J 3 bases; bases outside gene matches: 8. Germline CDR1 reads SGHTA; CDR2 reads FQGNSA. CDR3 in DNA: TGTGCCAGCAGCTCAGGAACGGGACTAGCGGTCTACGAGCAGTACTTC. Its protein product is CASSSGTGLAVYEQYF.

Only a few counts were recorded for this clonotype. This sequence joins TRBV7-9 and TRBJ2-2; TRBD2 matches 8 bases. With 1 base clipped from V and 4 bases from J, the junction kept 5 bases outside the gene matches. The V gene's germline CDR1 is SEHNR and CDR2 FQNEAQ (reference sequence). The CDR3 covers 16 residues. In DNA, the CDR3 is TGTGCCAGCAGCTTAGTGCGGGGGGCGAGCACCGGGGAGCTGTTTTTT. It codes for CASSLVRGASTGELFF.

This clonotype appeared a few times. V is TRBV20-1 and J is TRBJ2-7; D is possibly TRBD2 (6 bases). The length of the CDR3 is 15 residues. Trimming removed 0 bases from V and 1 base from J, with 13 bases in between. Germline V gene data show CDR1 as DFQATT and CDR2 as SNEGSKA (reference sequence). The CDR3 loop reads CSARDRRGGSYEQYF. The CDR3 DNA is TGCAGTGCTAGAGATAGGAGGGGAGGATCCTACGAGCAGTACTTC.

The rearrangement uses TRBV12-5 and TRBJ2-2, with D tentatively TRBD1 (6 bases). This CDR3 spans 16 amino acids. From germline, CDR1 is LGHNT and CDR2 FRNRAP. V lost 3 bases, J lost 4 bases, and 15 bases lay in between. CDR3 sequence: CASGFRGLRSTGELFF. The CDR3 region has the DNA TGTGCTAGTGGTTTCAGGGGCCTCAGGAGCACCGGGGAGCTGTTTTTT.

V gene TRBV12-3 or TRBV12-4 combines with J gene TRBJ2-5; 9 nucleotides agree with TRBD1. CDR3 length: 16 amino acids. The V and J ends lost 0 bases and 7 bases, in that order; junction bases with no gene match: 9. The CDR3 DNA sequence: TGTGCCAGCAGTTTAGCTCACAGGGGGCTCCGGGGGACCCAGTACTTC. Amino acid sequence: CASSLAHRGLRGTQYF.

This chain joins TRBV6-2 or TRBV6-3 and TRBJ2-1, with 10 positions matching TRBD2. Trimming at V came to 8 bases and at J to 1 base, leaving 14 bases not matched to a gene. The CDR3 runs 18 residues. Germline V lookup: CDR1 MNHEY, CDR2 SVGEGT. This chain's CDR3 is CASYSRSSGGYSYNEQFF. Written as DNA, the CDR3 is TGTGCCAGCTACTCCCGGTCTAGCGGGGGTTATTCCTACAATGAGCAGTTCTTC.

The rearrangement links TRBV6-2 or TRBV6-3 to TRBJ2-1; 9 bases fit TRBD2. The CDR3 extends over 14 amino acids. From germline, CDR1 is MNHEY and CDR2 SVGEGT. Losses at the gene ends were 3 bases for V and 8 bases for J; bases not matched to a gene: 5. CDR3: CASSYLSSGDEQFF. The CDR3, as DNA: TGTGCCAGCAGTTATCTCTCTAGCGGGGATGAGCAGTTCTTC.

The V call is TRBV9, the J call TRBJ1-5, with TRBD1 as a possible D gene (5 bases). Trimming took off 3 bases at V and 0 bases at J, with 10 bases between the two ends. The CDR3 is 15 amino acids. From germline, CDR1 is SGDLS and CDR2 YYNGEE. This CDR3 is CASSEGAYSNQPQHF. For the CDR3, the DNA is TGTGCCAGCAGCGAAGGGGCTTATAGCAATCAGCCCCAGCATTTT.

CDR3 in amino acids: CASSQDLGGGRTYGYTF. The CDR3 DNA reads TGCGCCAGCAGCCAAGATCTTGGGGGGGGGCGCACCTATGGCTACACCTTC. V and J are TRBV4-3 and TRBJ1-2; possibly TRBD1 for D (6 bases). The CDR3 is 17 residues long. In germline, CDR1 is LGHNA, CDR2 YSLEER. Trimming took off 0 bases at V and 4 bases at J, with 18 bases between the two ends.

This chain joins TRBV3-1 and TRBJ2-7, with 7 bases fitting TRBD2. J gave up 3 bases and V 4 bases, and 6 bases lay outside the gene matches. CDR1 and CDR2 from the germline V gene are LGHDT and YNNKEL (reference sequence). The CDR3 contains 14 residues. This CDR3 is CASSLRTRGYEQYF. CDR3 DNA sequence: TGTGCCAGCAGCCTTCGGACTAGAGGCTACGAGCAGTACTTC.

The CDR3 sequence: CALGGAAPSSYNEQFF. The CDR3 bases are TGTGCCTTAGGGGGTGCGGCTCCGAGCTCCTACAATGAGCAGTTCTTC. This chain joins TRBV6-1 and TRBJ2-1; D is possibly TRBD1 (6 bases). Germline V gene data show CDR1 as MNHNS and CDR2 as SASEGT. The length of the CDR3 is 16 residues. V lost 11 bases, J lost 0 bases, and 20 bases lay in between.

This clonotype was counted only a few times. This chain connects TRBV7-9 to TRBJ1-6; D is ambiguous. Germline-derived CDR1 and CDR2 are SEHNR and FQNEAQ (reference sequence). Trimming left V 8 bases short and J 8 bases short, with 13 bases between. CDR3 length: 13 amino acids. CDR3 residues: CASVASVDSPLHF. CDR3 nucleotides: TGTGCCAGCGTCGCGTCGGTGGATTCACCCCTCCACTTT. Full variable domain (missing parts from reference TRBV7-9 and TRBJ1-6): DTGVSQNPRHKITKRGQNVTFRCDPISEHNRLYWYRQTLGQGPEFLTYFQNEAQLEKSRLLSDRFSAERPKGSFSTLEIQRTEQGDSAMYLCASVASVDSPLHFGNGTRLTVT.

This clonotype was seen only a few times. The chain has TRBV20-1 and TRBJ2-5; D could derive from TRBD1 or TRBD2 (5 bases each). The length of the CDR3 is 13 residues. Germline V gene sequence: CDR1 DFQATT, CDR2 SNEGSKA (reference sequence). The V gene lost 4 bases and the J gene lost 1 base, with 10 bases spanning the gap. CDR3 sequence (DNA): TGCAGTGCTAATGTGGGACCCCAAGAGACCCAGTACTTC. As protein: CSANVGPQETQYF.

The rearrangement joins TRBV5-1 to TRBJ1-1; 7 bases are shared with TRBD1. Germline V gene sequence: CDR1 SGHRS, CDR2 YFSETQ. V was clipped by 1 base and J by 3 bases; unmatched bases: 3. The CDR3 has 14 amino acids. The chain's CDR3 is CASSLRGLDTEAFF. The CDR3 coding sequence is TGCGCCAGCAGCTTGAGGGGGCTGGACACTGAAGCTTTCTTT.

The chain carries TRBV6-1 and TRBJ2-7; perhaps TRBD1 as D (5 bases). Germline CDR1 is MNHNS and CDR2 is SASEGT. The CDR3 runs to 14 residues. Trimming stripped 7 bases from V and 0 bases from J, with 13 bases between. This CDR3 reads CASTITGDSYEQYF. The DNA for the CDR3 is TGTGCCAGCACTATAACAGGAGACTCCTACGAGCAGTACTTC.